These 16 T cell receptor beta chains share one sample of origin, sequenced in a study of blood T cell repertoires in COVID-19. TCRdb's table, derived via immunoSEQ multiplex PCR, lists solely in-frame clones and lacks some. The data contain about 440,000 clones, approximately 88% of them singletons. Input material: peripheral blood. These receptors came from a woman between 45 and 60 years old with COVID-19, enrolled during active disease.

With respect to this clone: Other nucleotide sequences from this sample produce the same CDR3. The rearrangement uses TRBV6-1 and TRBJ2-7, with TRBD1 matching 7 bases. The CDR3 consists of 12 residues. The V and J ends lost 3 bases and 4 bases, in that order; junction bases with no gene match: 0. Germline V gives CDR1 MNHNS, CDR2 SASEGT. Here the CDR3 reads CASSDRGYEQYF. The CDR3 coding sequence is TGTGCCAGCAGTGACAGGGGGTACGAGCAGTACTTC.

The CDR3 region is CSVGGTTTHEQYF. The CDR3 nucleotides read TGCAGCGTTGGAGGGACTACTACCCACGAGCAGTACTTC. The chain joins TRBV29-1 to TRBJ2-7, with 7 bases identical to TRBD2. V gave up 4 bases and J gave up 5 bases; unmatched junction bases: 8. CDR1 and CDR2 (germline): SQVTM, ANQGSEA. There are 13 residues in the CDR3.

The rearrangement uses TRBV4-2 and TRBJ1-1, with no clear D. CDR3 size: 13 residues. Trimming shortened V by 0 bases and J by 4 bases, and 6 bases separated the two germline ends. The germline V gene has CDR1 LGHNA and CDR2 YNFKEQ. The CDR3 sequence is CASSQDSGTEAFF. The CDR3 region has the DNA TGTGCCAGCAGCCAAGACAGCGGCACTGAAGCTTTCTTT.

The rearrangement joins TRBV10-3 to TRBJ2-2; D is uncertain. Trimming removed 3 bases from V and 0 bases from J, with 14 bases in between. There are 17 residues in the CDR3. Germline lookup yields CDR1 ENHRY and CDR2 SYGVKD. The CDR3: CAISDPGSAANTGELFF. The CDR3 nucleotides are TGTGCCATCAGTGACCCCGGGTCCGCCGCGAACACCGGGGAGCTGTTTTTT.

The J gene is TRBJ2-2, the V gene TRBV9; 9 nucleotides line up with TRBD1. Germline V gene sequence: CDR1 SGDLS, CDR2 YYNGEE. V was pared by 4 bases and J by 4 bases, with 8 bases of the junction left unmatched. The CDR3 has 16 residues. CDR3 protein: CASSTRDRAATGELFF. The CDR3 nucleotides read TGTGCCAGCAGCACACGGGACAGGGCGGCCACCGGGGAGCTGTTTTTT.

The V call is TRBV10-3, the J call TRBJ1-1; D may be TRBD1 (5 bases). V lost 11 bases and J 4 bases, leaving 14 bases between the germline ends. This CDR3 spans 12 amino acids. In germline, CDR1 is ENHRY, CDR2 SYGVKD. The CDR3 spells CASQVSSTEAFF. As DNA, the CDR3 is TGTGCCTCACAGGTGTCCTCCACTGAAGCTTTCTTT.

The V gene is TRBV9, the J gene TRBJ1-1; D may be TRBD1 (5 bases). V dropped 0 bases and J dropped 3 bases, with 6 bases sitting between them. This CDR3 region has 13 residues. Germline V gene data show CDR1 as SGDLS and CDR2 as YYNGEE. CDR3 amino acids: CASSVAQDTEAFF. The CDR3 DNA reads TGTGCCAGCAGCGTAGCACAGGACACTGAAGCTTTCTTT.

The table lists this clone with a few counts. V is TRBV28 and J is TRBJ1-1; no clear D. Germline CDR1 and CDR2: MDHEN and SYDVKM. The CDR3 covers 11 residues. With 5 bases removed from V and 5 bases from J, the gap between germline ends came to 6 bases. The CDR3: CASSPRTEAFF. The CDR3 nucleotides read TGTGCCAGCAGTCCTCGGACTGAAGCTTTCTTT.

The chain is built from TRBV3-1 (or the pseudogene TRBV3-2) and TRBJ1-1, with TRBD1 as a possible D gene (5 bases). Germline V gene sequence: CDR1 LGHDT, CDR2 YNNKEL (reference sequence). With 3 bases removed from V and 6 bases from J, the gap between germline ends came to 8 bases. This CDR3 spans 12 amino acids. The CDR3 sequence: CASSQAGPEAFF. In DNA, the CDR3 is TGTGCCAGCAGCCAGGCGGGGCCTGAAGCTTTCTTT.

The chain has TRBV12-3 or TRBV12-4 and TRBJ2-2; no reliable D call. V was trimmed by 10 bases and J by 7 bases, leaving 7 bases between them. The CDR3 runs to 10 residues. In nucleotides, the CDR3 is TGTGCCACCCTAGACGGGGAGCTGTTTTTT. It is translated as CATLDGELFF.

In the case of this clone: Within the sample, other DNA sequences also encode this same CDR3. V gene TRBV10-3 combines with J gene TRBJ1-2; maybe TRBD1 (5 bases). The germline V and J ends were trimmed by 3 bases and 4 bases, with 9 bases remaining between them. Germline V gene data show CDR1 as ENHRY and CDR2 as SYGVKD. The CDR3 has 13 amino acids. The CDR3 DNA reads as TGTGCCATCAGTGAAGGGCAGGGCTATGGCTACACCTTC. Protein: CAISEGQGYGYTF.

This clone appeared many times. The chain joins TRBV6-6 to TRBJ1-4; D is unresolved. CDR1 is MNHNY and CDR2 is SVGAGI in the germline V gene (reference sequence). Trimming removed 6 bases from V and 8 bases from J, with 7 bases in between. CDR3 length: 11 residues. The CDR3 region is CASRTREKLFF. The CDR3 coding sequence is TGTGCCAGCAGGACAAGGGAAAAACTGTTTTTT.

The CDR3 nucleotides are TGTGCCAGTAGTATTAGGAGGGTAGGGGACACTGAAGCTTTCTTT. Translated, it gives CASSIRRVGDTEAFF. The genes are TRBV19 and TRBJ1-1, with D possibly matching TRBD1 (5 bases). V gave up 3 bases and J gave up 3 bases, with 14 bases separating them. Germline CDR1 LNHDA, CDR2 SQIVND (reference sequence). The CDR3 contains 15 residues.

This clone appeared once. The V gene is TRBV6-5, the J gene TRBJ2-6, with D possibly being TRBD2 (6 bases). Germline V CDR1 and CDR2: MNHEY, SVGAGI. Trimming stripped 7 bases from V and 4 bases from J, with 14 bases between. The CDR3 consists of 15 residues. CDR3 bases: TGTGCCAGCAAGCCTGGAGGGGAAGGGGCCAACGTCCTGACTTTC. Translated: CASKPGGEGANVLTF.

This clone has just one count. The CDR3 DNA reads as TGTGCCAGCAGTGAAGAGGTTTGGAGGGACACTGAAGCTTTCTTT. Its translation: CASSEEVWRDTEAFF. This rearrangement joins TRBV6-1 to TRBJ1-1; no reliable D call. V lost 1 base and J lost 3, with 12 bases in between. Germline loops: CDR1 MNHNS, CDR2 SASEGT. The CDR3 is 15 residues long.

V gene TRBV30 combines with J gene TRBJ1-2; 7 positions agree with TRBD1. CDR1 is GTSNPN, CDR2 SVGIG, per germline (reference sequence). V lost 2 bases, J lost 5 bases, and 20 bases stayed unmatched. This CDR3 has 18 amino acids. The CDR3 bases are TGTGCCTGGAGTCTAACTCTAGGACGGAGGGGGCGCAGGTATGGCTACACCTTC. Its protein product is CAWSLTLGRRGRRYGYTF.